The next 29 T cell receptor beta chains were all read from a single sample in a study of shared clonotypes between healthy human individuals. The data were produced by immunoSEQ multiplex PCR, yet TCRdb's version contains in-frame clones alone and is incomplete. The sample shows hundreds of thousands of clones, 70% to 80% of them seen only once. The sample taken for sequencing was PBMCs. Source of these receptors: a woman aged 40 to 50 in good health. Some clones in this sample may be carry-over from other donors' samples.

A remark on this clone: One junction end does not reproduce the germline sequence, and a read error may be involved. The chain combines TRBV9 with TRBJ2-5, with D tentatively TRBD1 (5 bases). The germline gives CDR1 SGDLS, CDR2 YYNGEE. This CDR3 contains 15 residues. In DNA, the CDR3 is TGTGCCAGCAGCCCCCGACTTGGCGGACAAGAGGCCCAGTACTTC. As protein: CASSPRLGGQEAQYF.

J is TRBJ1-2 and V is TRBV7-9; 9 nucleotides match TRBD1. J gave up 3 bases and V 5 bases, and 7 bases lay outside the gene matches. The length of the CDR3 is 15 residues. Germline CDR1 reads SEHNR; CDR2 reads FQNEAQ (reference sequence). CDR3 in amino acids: CASSPRQGVDYGYTF. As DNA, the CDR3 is TGTGCCAGCAGCCCCCGACAGGGGGTCGACTATGGCTACACCTTC.

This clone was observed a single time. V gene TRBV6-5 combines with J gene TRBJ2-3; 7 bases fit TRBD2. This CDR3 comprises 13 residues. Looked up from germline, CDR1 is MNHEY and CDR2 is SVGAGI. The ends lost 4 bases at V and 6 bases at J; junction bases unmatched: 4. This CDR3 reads CASSFRLADTQYF. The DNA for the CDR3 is TGTGCCAGCAGTTTTAGACTAGCCGATACGCAGTATTTT.

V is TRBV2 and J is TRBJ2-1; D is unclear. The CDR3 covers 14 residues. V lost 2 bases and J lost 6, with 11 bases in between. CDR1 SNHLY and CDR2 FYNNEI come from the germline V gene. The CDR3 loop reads CASSENHPSNEQFF. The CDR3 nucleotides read TGTGCCAGCAGTGAAAACCACCCGTCCAATGAGCAGTTCTTC. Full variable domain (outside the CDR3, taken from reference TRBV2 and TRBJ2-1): EPEVTQTPSHQVTQMGQEVILRCVPISNHLYFYWYRQILGQKVEFLVSFYNNEISEKSEIFDDQFSVERPDGSNFTLKIRSTKLEDSAMYFCASSENHPSNEQFFGPGTRLTVL.

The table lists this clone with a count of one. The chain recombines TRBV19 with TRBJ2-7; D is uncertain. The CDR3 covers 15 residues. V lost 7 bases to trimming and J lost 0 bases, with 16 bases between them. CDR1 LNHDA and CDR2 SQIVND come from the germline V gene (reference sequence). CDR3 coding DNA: TGTGCCAGTAATGGCGGTGGCACAAACTCCTACGAGCAGTACTTC. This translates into CASNGGGTNSYEQYF.

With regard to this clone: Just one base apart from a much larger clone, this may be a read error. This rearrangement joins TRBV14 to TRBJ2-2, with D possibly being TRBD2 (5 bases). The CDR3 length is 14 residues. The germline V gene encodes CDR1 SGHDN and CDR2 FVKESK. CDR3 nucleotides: TGTGCCAGCAGCCAAACGCCCGGTGTCGGGGAGCTGTCTTTT. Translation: CASSQTPGVGELSF.

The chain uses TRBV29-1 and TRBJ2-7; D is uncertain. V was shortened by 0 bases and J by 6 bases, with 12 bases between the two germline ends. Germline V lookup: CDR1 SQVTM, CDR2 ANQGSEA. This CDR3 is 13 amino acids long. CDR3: CSVEDPAFSEQYF. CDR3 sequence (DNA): TGCAGCGTTGAAGACCCGGCCTTTTCCGAGCAGTACTTC.

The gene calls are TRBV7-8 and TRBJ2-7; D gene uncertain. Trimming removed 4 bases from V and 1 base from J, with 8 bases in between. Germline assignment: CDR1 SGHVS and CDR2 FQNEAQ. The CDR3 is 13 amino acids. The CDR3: CASSSNPSYEQYF. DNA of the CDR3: TGTGCCAGCAGCTCGAACCCGTCCTACGAGCAGTACTTC. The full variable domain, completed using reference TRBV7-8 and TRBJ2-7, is GAGVSQSPRYKVAKRGQDVALRCDPISGHVSLFWYQQALGQGPEFLTYFQNEAQLDKSGLPSDRFFAERPEGSVSTLKIQRTQQEDSAVYLCASSSNPSYEQYFGPGTRLTVT.

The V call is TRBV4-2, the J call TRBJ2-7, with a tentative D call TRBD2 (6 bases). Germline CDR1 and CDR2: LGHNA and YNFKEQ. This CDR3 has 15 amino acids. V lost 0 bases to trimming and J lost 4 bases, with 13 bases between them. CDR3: CASSQDWRGKYEQYF. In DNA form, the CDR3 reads TGTGCCAGCAGCCAAGATTGGCGGGGCAAGTACGAGCAGTACTTC.

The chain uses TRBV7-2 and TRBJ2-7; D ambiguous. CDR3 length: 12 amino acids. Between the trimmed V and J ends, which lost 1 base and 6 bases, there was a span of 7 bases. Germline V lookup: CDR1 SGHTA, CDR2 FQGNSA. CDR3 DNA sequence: TGTGCCAGCAGCTTAGAGTTAGGCGAGCAGTACTTC. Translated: CASSLELGEQYF.

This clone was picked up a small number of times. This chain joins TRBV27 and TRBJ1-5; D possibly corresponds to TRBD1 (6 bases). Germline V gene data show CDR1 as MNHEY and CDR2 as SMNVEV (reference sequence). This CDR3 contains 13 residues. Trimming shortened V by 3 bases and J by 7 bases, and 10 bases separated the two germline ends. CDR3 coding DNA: TGTGCCAGCAGTTTGTACAGGGAGCAGCCCCAGCATTTT. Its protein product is CASSLYREQPQHF.

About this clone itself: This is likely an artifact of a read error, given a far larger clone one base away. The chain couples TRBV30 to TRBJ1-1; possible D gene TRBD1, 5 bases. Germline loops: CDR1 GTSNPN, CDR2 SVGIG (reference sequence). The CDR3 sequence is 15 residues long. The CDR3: CACSGGVWVNTEAFF. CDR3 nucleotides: TGTGCCTGTAGTGGGGGGGTTTGGGTGAACACTGAAGCTTTCTTT.

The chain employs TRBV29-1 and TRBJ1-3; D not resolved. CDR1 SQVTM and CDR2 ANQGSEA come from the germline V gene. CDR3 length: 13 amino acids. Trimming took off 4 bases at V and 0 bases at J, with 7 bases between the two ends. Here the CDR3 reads CSVVRDSGNTIYF. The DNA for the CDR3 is TGCAGCGTTGTTCGCGACTCTGGAAACACCATATATTTT. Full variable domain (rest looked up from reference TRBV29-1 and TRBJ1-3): SAVISQKPSRDICQRGTSLTIQCQVDSQVTMMFWYRQQPGQSLTLIATANQGSEATYESGFVIDKFPISRPNLTFSTLTVSNMSPEDSSIYLCSVVRDSGNTIYFGEGSWLTVV.

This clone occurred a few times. CDR3 coding DNA: TGTGCCTGGAGCTATCTGACCCACAATGAGCAGTTCTTC. This sequence encodes CAWSYLTHNEQFF. The J gene is TRBJ2-1, the V gene TRBV30; D uncertain. V gave up 3 bases and J gave up 5 bases, with 11 bases separating them. Germline CDR1 is GTSNPN and CDR2 is SVGIG (reference sequence). The length of the CDR3 is 13 residues.

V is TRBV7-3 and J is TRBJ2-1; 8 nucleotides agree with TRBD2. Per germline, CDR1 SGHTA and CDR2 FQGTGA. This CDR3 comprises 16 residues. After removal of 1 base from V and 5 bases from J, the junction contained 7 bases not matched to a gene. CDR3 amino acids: CASSLIAGLGDNEQFF. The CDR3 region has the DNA TGTGCCAGCAGCTTAATAGCGGGATTAGGGGACAATGAGCAGTTCTTC. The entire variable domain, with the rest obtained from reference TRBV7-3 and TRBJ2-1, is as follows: GAGVSQTPSNKVTEKGKYVELRCDPISGHTALYWYRQSLGQGPEFLIYFQGTGAADDSGLPNDRFFAVRPEGSVSTLKIQRTERGDSAVYLCASSLIAGLGDNEQFFGPGTRLTVL.

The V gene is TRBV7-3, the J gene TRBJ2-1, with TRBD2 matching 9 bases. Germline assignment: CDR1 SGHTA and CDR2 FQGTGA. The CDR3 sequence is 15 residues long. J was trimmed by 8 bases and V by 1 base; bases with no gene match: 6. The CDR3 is CASSLIGTSFDEQFF. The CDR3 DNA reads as TGTGCCAGCAGCTTAATCGGGACTAGCTTCGATGAGCAGTTCTTC.

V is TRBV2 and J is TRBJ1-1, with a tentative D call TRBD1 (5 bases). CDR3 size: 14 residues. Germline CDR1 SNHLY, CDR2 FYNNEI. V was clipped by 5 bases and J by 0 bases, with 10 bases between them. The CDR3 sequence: CASSTGVMNTEAFF. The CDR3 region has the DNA TGTGCCAGCAGTACGGGGGTCATGAACACTGAAGCTTTCTTT.

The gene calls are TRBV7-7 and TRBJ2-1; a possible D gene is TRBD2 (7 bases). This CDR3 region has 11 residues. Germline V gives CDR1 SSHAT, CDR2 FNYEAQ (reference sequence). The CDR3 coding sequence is TGTGCTAGCGGGCAGGGGAATGAGCAGTTCTTC. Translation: CASGQGNEQFF.

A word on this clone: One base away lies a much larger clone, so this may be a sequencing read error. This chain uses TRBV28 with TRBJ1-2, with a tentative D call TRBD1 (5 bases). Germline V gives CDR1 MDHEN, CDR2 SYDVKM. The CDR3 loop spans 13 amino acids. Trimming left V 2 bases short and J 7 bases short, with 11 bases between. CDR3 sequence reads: CASSLGGACGYTF. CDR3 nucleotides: TGTGCCAGCAGTTTAGGCGGGGCCTGTGGCTACACCTTC.

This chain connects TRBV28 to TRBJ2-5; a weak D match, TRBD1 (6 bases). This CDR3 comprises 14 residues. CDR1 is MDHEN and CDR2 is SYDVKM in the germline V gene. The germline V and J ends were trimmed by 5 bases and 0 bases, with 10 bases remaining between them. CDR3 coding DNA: TGTGCCAGCAGTGGGCAGGGGTACCAAGAGACCCAGTACTTC. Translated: CASSGQGYQETQYF. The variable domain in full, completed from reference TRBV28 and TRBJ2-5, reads DVKVTQSSRYLVKRTGEKVFLECVQDMDHENMFWYRQDPGLGLRLIYFSYDVKMKEKGDIPEGYSVSREKKERFSLILESASTNQTSMYLCASSGQGYQETQYFGPGTRLLVL.

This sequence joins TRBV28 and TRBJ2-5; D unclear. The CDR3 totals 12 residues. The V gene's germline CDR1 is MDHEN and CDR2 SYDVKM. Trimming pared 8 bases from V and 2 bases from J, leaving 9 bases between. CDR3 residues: CASGNYQETQYF. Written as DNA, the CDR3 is TGTGCCAGCGGAAACTATCAAGAGACCCAGTACTTC.

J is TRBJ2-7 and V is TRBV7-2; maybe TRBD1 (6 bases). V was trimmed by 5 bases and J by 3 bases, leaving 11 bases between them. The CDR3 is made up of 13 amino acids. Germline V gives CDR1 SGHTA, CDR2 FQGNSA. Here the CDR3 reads CASSPRTDYEQYF. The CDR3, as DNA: TGTGCCAGCAGCCCCCGGACAGACTACGAGCAGTACTTC.

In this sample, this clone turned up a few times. The CDR3 reads CASSLGLWGQGRRNEQFF. CDR3 in DNA: TGTGCCAGCAGCTTAGGCCTGTGGGGACAGGGGAGGCGGAATGAGCAGTTCTTC. V and J are TRBV13 and TRBJ2-1; 10 positions match TRBD1. V dropped 0 bases and J dropped 7; count of bases not matched to a gene: 12. This CDR3 comprises 18 residues. Looked up from germline, CDR1 is PRHDT and CDR2 is FYEKMQ (reference sequence).

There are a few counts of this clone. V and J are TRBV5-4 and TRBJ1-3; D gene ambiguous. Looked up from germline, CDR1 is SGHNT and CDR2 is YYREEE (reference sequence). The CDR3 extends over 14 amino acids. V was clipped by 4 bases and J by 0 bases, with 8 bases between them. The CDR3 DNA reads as TGTGCCAGCAGCCAGAAAAGCTCTGGAAACACCATATATTTT. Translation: CASSQKSSGNTIYF.

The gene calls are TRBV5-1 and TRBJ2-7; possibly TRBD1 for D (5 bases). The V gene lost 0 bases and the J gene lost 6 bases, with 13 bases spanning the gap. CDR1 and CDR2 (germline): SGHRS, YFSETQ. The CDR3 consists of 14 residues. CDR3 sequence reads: CASSLVSGLGEQYF. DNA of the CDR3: TGCGCCAGCAGCTTGGTGTCAGGGTTGGGCGAGCAGTACTTC.

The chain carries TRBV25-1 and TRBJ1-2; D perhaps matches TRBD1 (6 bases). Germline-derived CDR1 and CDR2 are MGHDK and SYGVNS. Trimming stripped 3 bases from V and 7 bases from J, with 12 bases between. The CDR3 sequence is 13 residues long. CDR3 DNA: TGTGCCAGCAGTGATCGGGGGGCAGGTGGCTACACCTTC. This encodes CASSDRGAGGYTF.

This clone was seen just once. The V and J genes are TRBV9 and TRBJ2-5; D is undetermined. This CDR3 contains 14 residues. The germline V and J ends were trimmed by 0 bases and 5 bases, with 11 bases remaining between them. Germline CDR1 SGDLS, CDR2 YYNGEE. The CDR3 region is CASSVEARGETQYF. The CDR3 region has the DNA TGTGCCAGCAGCGTAGAGGCCCGTGGGGAGACCCAGTACTTC.

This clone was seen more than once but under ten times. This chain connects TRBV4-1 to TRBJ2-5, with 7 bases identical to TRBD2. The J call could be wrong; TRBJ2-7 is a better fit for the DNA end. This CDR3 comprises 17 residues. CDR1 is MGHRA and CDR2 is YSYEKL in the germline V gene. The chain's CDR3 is CASSLITGTTLSYEQYF. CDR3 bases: TGCGCCAGCAGCCTAATTACCGGGACTACCCTTTCCTACGAGCAGTACTTC.

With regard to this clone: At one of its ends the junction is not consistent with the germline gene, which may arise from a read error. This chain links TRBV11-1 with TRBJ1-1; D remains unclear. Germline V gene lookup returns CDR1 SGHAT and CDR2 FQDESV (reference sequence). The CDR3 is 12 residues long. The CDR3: CTSSPLSTEAFF. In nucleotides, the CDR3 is TGTACCAGCAGCCCCTTGTCCACTGAAGCTTTCTTT.